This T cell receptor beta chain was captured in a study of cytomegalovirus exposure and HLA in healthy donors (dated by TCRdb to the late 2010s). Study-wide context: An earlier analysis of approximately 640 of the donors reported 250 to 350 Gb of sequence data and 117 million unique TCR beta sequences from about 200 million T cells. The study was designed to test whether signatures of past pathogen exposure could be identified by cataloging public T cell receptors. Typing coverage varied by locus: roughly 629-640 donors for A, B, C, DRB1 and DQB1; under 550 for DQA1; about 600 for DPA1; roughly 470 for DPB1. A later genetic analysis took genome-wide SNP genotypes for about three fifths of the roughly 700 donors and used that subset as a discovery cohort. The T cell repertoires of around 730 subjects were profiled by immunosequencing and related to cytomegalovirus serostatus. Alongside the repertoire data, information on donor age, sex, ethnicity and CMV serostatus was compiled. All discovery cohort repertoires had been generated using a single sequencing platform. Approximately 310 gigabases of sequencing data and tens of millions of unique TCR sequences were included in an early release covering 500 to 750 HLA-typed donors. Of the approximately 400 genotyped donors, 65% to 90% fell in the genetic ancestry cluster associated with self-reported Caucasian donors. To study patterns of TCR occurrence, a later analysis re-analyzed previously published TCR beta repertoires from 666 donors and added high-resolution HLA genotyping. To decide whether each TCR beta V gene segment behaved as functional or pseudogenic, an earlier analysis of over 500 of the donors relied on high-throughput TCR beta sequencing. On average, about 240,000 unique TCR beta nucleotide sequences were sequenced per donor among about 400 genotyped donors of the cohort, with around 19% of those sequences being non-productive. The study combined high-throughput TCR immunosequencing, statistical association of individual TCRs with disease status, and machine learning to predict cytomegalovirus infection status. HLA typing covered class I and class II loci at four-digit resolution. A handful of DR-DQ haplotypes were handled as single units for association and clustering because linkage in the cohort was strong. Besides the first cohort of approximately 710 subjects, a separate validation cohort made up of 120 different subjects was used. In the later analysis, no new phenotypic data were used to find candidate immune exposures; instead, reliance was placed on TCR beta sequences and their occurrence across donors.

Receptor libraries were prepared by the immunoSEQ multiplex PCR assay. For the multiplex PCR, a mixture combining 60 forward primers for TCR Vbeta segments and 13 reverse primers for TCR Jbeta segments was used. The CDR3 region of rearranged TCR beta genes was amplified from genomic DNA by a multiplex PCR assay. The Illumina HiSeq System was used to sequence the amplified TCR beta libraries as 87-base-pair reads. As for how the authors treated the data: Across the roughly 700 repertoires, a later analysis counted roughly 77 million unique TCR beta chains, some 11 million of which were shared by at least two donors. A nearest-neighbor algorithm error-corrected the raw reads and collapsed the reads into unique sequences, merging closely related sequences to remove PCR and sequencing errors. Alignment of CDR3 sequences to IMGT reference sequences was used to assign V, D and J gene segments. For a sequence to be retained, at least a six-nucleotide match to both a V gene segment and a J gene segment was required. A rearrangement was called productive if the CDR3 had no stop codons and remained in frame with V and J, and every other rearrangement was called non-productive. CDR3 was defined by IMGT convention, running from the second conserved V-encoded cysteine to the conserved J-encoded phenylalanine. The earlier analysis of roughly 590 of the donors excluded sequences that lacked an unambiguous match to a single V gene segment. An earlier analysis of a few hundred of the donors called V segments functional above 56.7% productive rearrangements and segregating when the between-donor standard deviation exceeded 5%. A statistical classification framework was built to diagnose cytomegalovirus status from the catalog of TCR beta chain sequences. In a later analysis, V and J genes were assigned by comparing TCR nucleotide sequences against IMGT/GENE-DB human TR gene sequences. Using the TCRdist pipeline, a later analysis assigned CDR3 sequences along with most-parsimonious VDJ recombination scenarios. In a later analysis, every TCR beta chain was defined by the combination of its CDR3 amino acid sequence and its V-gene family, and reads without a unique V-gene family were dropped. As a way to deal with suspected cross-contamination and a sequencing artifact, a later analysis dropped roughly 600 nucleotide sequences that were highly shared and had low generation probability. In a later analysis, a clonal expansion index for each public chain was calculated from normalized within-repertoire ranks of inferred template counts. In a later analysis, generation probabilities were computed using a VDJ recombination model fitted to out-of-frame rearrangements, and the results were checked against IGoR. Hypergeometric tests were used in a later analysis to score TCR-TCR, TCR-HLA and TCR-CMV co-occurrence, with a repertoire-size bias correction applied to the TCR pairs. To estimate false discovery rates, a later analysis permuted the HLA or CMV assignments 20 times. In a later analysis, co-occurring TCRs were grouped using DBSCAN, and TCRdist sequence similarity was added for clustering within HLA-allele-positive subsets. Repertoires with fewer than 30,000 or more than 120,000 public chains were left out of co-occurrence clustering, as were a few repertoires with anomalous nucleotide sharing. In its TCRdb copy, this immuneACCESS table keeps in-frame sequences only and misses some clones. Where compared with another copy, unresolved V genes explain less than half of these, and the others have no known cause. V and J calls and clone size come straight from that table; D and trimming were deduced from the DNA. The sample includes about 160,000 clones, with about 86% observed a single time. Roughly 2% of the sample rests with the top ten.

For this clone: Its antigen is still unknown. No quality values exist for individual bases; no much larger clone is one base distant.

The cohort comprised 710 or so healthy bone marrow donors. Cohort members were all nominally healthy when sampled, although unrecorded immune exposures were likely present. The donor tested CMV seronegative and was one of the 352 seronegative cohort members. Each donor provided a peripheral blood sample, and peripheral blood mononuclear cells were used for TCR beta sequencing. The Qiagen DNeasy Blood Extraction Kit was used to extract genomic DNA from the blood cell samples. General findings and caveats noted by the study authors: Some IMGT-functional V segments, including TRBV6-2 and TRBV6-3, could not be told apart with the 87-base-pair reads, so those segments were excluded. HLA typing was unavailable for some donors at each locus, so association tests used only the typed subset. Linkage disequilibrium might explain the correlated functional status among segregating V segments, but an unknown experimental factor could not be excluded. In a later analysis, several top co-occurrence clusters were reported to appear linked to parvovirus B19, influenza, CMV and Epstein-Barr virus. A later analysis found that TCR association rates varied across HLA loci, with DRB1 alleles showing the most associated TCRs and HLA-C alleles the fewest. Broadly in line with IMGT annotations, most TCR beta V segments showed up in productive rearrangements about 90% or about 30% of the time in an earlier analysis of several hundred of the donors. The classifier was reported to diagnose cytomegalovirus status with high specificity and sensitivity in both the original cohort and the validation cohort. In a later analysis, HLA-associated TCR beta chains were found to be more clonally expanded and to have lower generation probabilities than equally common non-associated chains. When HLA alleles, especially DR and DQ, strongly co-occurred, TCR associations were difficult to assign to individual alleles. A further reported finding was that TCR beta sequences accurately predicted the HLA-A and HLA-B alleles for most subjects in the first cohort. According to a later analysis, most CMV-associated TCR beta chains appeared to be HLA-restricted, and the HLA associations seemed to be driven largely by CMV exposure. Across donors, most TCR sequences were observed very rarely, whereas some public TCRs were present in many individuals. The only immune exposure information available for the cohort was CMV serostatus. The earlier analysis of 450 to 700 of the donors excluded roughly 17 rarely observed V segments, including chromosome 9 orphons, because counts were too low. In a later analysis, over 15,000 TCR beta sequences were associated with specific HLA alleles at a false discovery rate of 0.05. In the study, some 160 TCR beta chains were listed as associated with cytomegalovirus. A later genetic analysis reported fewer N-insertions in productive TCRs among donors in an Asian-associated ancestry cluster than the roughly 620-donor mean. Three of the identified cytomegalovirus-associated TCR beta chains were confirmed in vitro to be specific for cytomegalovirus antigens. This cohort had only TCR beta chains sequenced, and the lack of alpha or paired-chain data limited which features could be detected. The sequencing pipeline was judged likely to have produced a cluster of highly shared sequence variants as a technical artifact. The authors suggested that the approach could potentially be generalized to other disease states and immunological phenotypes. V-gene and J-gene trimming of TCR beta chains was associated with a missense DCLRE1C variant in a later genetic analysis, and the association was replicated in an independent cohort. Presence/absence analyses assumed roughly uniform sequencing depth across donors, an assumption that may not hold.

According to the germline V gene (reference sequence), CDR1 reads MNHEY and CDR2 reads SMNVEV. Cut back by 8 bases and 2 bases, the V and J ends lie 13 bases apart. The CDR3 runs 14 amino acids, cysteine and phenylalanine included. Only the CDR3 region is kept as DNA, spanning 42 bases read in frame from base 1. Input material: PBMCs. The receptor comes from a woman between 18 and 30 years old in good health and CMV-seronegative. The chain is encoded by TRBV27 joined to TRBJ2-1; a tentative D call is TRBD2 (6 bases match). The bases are TGTGCCAGCTGGGGACTCCCCGCCTACAATGAGCAGTTCTTC. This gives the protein CASWGLPAYNEQFF.